This T cell receptor (beta chain) originates from a study of glioma-infiltrating T cells after dendritic cell vaccination. Broader study findings: Only a small number of patients had complete blood and tumor samples.

Worth noting for this clone: The antigen is unknown.

The CDR3 totals 15 residues. Trimming took 2 bases from V and 2 from J, leaving 13 bases between them. In germline, CDR1 is MGHDK, CDR2 SYGVNS. Clones were read by immunoSEQ multiplex PCR, and TCRdb kept only the in-frame ones, dropping some. The sample consists of about 46,000 clones, 89% of them appearing once. The sample's time point: after dendritic cell vaccination, including at tumor progression/relapse. Patients had residual fresh-frozen tumor tissue and more than two years of survival data. This sequence was found in a human donor with glioblastoma. The specimen comprised blood, sampled after dendritic cell vaccination. J is TRBJ2-7 and V is TRBV25-1; D may be TRBD2 (6 bases). CDR3 loop: CASSEREGRTYEQYF. The CDR3 region has the DNA TGTGCCAGCAGTGAACGAGAAGGGAGGACCTACGAGCAGTACTTC.